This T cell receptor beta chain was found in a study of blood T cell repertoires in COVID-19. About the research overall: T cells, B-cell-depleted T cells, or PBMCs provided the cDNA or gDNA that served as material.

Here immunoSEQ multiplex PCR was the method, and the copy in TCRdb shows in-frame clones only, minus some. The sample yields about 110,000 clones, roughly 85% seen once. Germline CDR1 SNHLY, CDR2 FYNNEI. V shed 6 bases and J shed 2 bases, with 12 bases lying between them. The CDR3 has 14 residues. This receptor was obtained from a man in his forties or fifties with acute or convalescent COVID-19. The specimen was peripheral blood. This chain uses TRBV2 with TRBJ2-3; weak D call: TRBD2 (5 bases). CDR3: CASRLRGNTDTQYF. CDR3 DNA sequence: TGTGCCAGCAGACTACGGGGTAACACAGATACGCAGTATTTT.